This T cell receptor (beta chain) is from a study of vaccination effects on CD4 cells after COVID-19. This clone was seen a few times. Its specificity is not known. ViraFEST assay sequencing came after antigen-specific CD4+ T cells were expanded with viral peptide pools. Culture lasted around eleven days before CD4+ T cell isolation. Days 3 and 7 were when half the medium was replaced with IL-2 medium. The data were produced by immunoSEQ multiplex PCR, yet TCRdb's version contains in-frame clones alone and is incomplete. Of 60,000 to 70,000 clones in the sample, more than 80% were seen once. The sample in question was CD4+ T cells from PBMCs cultured with HCoV-229E spike peptides, obtained before COVID-19 vaccination. The origin of this receptor is a human donor who received a COVID-19 vaccine.

The chain's CDR3 is CASSPRIPDEQFF. The CDR3, as DNA: TGCGCCAGCAGCCCTCGGATCCCCGATGAGCAGTTCTTC. V is TRBV4-1 and J is TRBJ2-1, with D unresolved. Germline V gene data show CDR1 as MGHRA and CDR2 as YSYEKL. V was clipped by 4 bases and J by 8 bases, with 12 bases between them. The CDR3 runs to 13 residues.